These 15 T cell receptor beta chains share one sample of origin, sequenced in a study of long-term antiretroviral therapy in people with HIV. Version v3.0 of the immunoSEQ assay ran at survey level. Libraries were prepared by immunoSEQ multiplex PCR; TCRdb keeps only in-frame clonotypes and omits some of them. There are over 30,000 clones in the sample; about four fifths occur only once, and 3.2% lies in the top ten. Sequences were derived from unsorted PBMCs, sampled 1.9 years after starting antiretroviral therapy. These receptors came from a man between 18 and 35 years old with HIV.

The V gene is TRBV30, the J gene TRBJ2-7; perhaps TRBD2 as D (5 bases). The CDR3 has 13 residues. V gave up 4 bases and J gave up 6 bases, with 16 bases separating them. Germline V gene sequence: CDR1 GTSNPN, CDR2 SVGIG (reference sequence). The CDR3 DNA is TGTGCCTGGACTATAGGGAGTTGGGTCGAGCAGTACTTC. The encoded protein is CAWTIGSWVEQYF.

The J gene is TRBJ2-3, the V gene TRBV14, with TRBD1 matching 10 bases. The V and J ends lost 4 bases and 2 bases, in that order; junction bases with no gene match: 6. Germline assignment: CDR1 SGHDN and CDR2 FVKESK. The CDR3 length is 16 residues. In nucleotides, the CDR3 is TGTGCCAGCAGCCCGGGACAGGGGAGGGACACAGATACGCAGTATTTT. This translates into CASSPGQGRDTDTQYF.

This clone was detected only a few times. The rearrangement links TRBV5-1 to TRBJ1-4, with 10 bases matching TRBD1. The length of the CDR3 is 14 residues. In germline, CDR1 is SGHRS, CDR2 YFSETQ. Trimming removed 3 bases from V and 6 bases from J; junction bases left unmatched: 2. The CDR3 is CASSWTGGDEKLFF. In DNA form, the CDR3 reads TGCGCCAGCAGCTGGACAGGGGGAGATGAAAAACTGTTTTTT.

The V gene is TRBV4-2, the J gene TRBJ2-1; 11 bases fit TRBD2. Trimming at V came to 8 bases and at J to 8 bases, leaving 17 bases not matched to a gene. Germline CDR1 reads LGHNA; CDR2 reads YNFKEQ. The CDR3 extends over 17 amino acids. The CDR3 nucleotides read TGTGCCAGCGGGAGTAGCGGGGGGGCGGGGTTCGTCTATGAGCAGTTCTTC. Its protein is CASGSSGGAGFVYEQFF.

There are a few counts of this clone. The chain couples TRBV7-2 to TRBJ1-2; tentatively, D is TRBD1 (6 bases). The germline V gene has CDR1 SGHTA and CDR2 FQGNSA. This CDR3 region has 14 residues. Trimming shortened V by 5 bases and J by 2 bases, and 12 bases separated the two germline ends. For the CDR3, the DNA is TGTGCCAGCAGCCGAGACAGGAACAACTATGGCTACACCTTC. Amino acids: CASSRDRNNYGYTF.

J is TRBJ1-2 and V is TRBV13, with D hard to call. V shed 3 bases and J shed 8 bases, with 13 bases lying between them. This CDR3 region has 13 residues. Germline V lookup: CDR1 PRHDT, CDR2 FYEKMQ (reference sequence). The DNA of the CDR3 is TGTGCCAGCAGCTTGGGTCGTCAGATGGGCTACACCTTC. Its protein is CASSLGRQMGYTF.

J is TRBJ2-5 and V is TRBV5-8, with D perhaps TRBD1 (7 bases). Germline V gene sequence: CDR1 SGHTS, CDR2 YDEGEE. Trimming took 3 bases from V and 5 from J, leaving 20 bases between them. CDR3 length: 16 amino acids. CDR3: CASSSAGGITGETQYF. For the CDR3, the DNA is TGTGCCAGCAGCTCGGCAGGGGGGATCACAGGGGAGACCCAGTACTTC.

The gene calls are TRBV5-1 and TRBJ1-4; TRBD1 matches at 9 bases. The V gene's germline CDR1 is SGHRS and CDR2 YFSETQ. This CDR3 spans 15 amino acids. V lost 0 bases, J lost 5 bases, and 2 bases stayed unmatched. CDR3 in amino acids: CASSLGGTGNEKLFF. The CDR3 nucleotides are TGCGCCAGCAGCTTGGGGGGGACAGGGAATGAAAAACTGTTTTTT.

The rearrangement links TRBV5-1 to TRBJ2-5; D is uncertain. Germline CDR1 SGHRS, CDR2 YFSETQ. V was trimmed by 0 bases and J by 0 bases, leaving 3 bases between them. The CDR3 spans 13 residues. The CDR3 spells CASSLGDQETQYF. The CDR3 DNA reads TGCGCCAGCAGCTTGGGCGACCAAGAGACCCAGTACTTC.

The rearrangement links TRBV2 to TRBJ1-2, with no clear D. The V gene's germline CDR1 is SNHLY and CDR2 FYNNEI. The CDR3 length is 11 residues. Trimming left V 6 bases short and J 5 bases short, with 7 bases between. This CDR3 is CASSPPYGYTF. CDR3 bases: TGTGCCAGCAGCCCCCCTTATGGCTACACCTTC.

The V gene is TRBV7-3, the J gene TRBJ1-1; the match to TRBD1 covers 11 bases. Germline CDR1 and CDR2: SGHTA and FQGTGA. This CDR3 has 15 amino acids. J was trimmed by 1 base and V by 5 bases; bases with no gene match: 3. This chain's CDR3 is CASSPGTGGNTEAFF. DNA of the CDR3: TGTGCCAGCAGCCCCGGGACAGGGGGGAACACTGAAGCTTTCTTT.

The chain uses TRBV7-2 and TRBJ2-7; possible D gene TRBD1, 6 bases. Trimming left V 1 base short and J 6 bases short, with 16 bases between. CDR3 length: 15 residues. Per the germline V gene, CDR1 is SGHTA and CDR2 is FQGNSA. The CDR3 loop reads CASSLDLGGEAEQYV. CDR3 DNA: TGTGCCAGCAGCTTAGACCTTGGGGGCGAGGCCGAGCAGTACGTC.

This sequence joins TRBV6-5 and TRBJ2-7; 7 bases map to TRBD2. V was clipped by 6 bases and J by 0 bases; unmatched bases: 5. Per germline, CDR1 MNHEY and CDR2 SVGAGI. This CDR3 is built from 14 residues. The chain's CDR3 is CASRPRDYSYEQYF. In DNA form, the CDR3 reads TGTGCCAGCAGACCACGGGACTACTCCTACGAGCAGTACTTC.

This clone was seen only a few times. The rearrangement uses TRBV9 and TRBJ2-1, with D possibly matching TRBD2 (5 bases). Trimming removed 5 bases at V and 6 bases at J, with 9 bases between. The CDR3 has 12 amino acids. In germline, CDR1 is SGDLS, CDR2 YYNGEE. CDR3 residues: CASSGEINEQFF. DNA of the CDR3: TGTGCCAGCAGTGGGGAGATCAATGAGCAGTTCTTC.

This clone came up once. The chain is built from TRBV5-1 and TRBJ2-5; the D gene is possibly TRBD2 (6 bases). The length of the CDR3 is 15 residues. Germline V CDR1 and CDR2: SGHRS, YFSETQ. V was clipped by 3 bases and J by 3 bases, with 15 bases between them. CDR3 bases: TGCGCCAGCAGCTGGGCGGGAACCATCGAAGAGACCCAGTACTTC. Its protein product is CASSWAGTIEETQYF.